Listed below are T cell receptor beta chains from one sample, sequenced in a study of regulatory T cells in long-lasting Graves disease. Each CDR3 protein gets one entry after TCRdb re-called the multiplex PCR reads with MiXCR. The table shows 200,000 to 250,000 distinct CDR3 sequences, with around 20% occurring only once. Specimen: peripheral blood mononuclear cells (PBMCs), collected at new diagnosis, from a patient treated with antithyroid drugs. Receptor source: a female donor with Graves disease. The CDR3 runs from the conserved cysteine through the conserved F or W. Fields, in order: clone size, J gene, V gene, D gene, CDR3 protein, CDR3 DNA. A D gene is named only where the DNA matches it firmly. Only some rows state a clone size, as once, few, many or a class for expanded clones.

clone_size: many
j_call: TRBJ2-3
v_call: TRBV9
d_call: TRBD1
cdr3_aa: CASSVGGQATDTQYF
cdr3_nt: TGTGCCAGCAGCGTAGGGGGACAGGCCACAGATACGCAGTATTTT

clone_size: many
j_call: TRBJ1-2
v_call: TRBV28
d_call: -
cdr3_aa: CASWGGTNYGYTF
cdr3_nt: TGTGCCAGCTGGGGAGGAACTAACTATGGCTACACCTTC

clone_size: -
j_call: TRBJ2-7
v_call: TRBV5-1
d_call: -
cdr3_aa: CASSLTPGSYEQYF
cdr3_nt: TGCGCCAGCAGCTTGACCCCAGGGTCCTACGAGCAGTACTTC

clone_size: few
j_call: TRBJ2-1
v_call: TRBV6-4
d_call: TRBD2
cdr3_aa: CASSGLAGVGNEQFF
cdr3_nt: TGTGCCAGCAGTGGACTAGCGGGAGTGGGCAATGAGCAGTTCTTC

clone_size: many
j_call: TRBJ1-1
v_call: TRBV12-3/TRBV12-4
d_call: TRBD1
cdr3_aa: CASSQGQGANTEAFF
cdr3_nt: TGTGCCAGCAGCCAGGGACAGGGGGCTAACACTGAAGCTTTCTTT

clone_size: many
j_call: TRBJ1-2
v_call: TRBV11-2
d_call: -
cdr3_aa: CASSLNDDGYTF
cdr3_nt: TGTGCCAGCAGCTTAAACGACGACGGCTACACCTTC

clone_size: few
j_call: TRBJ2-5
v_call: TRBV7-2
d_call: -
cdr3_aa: CASGVGETQYF
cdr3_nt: TGTGCCAGCGGAGTTGGGGAGACCCAGTACTTC

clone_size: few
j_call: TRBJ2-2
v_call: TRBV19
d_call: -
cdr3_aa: CASSPRASDTGELFF
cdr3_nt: TGTGCCAGTAGTCCCCGCGCGAGTGACACCGGGGAGCTGTTTTTT

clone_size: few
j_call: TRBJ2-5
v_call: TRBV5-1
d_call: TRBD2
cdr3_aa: CASRPSRLAQETQYF
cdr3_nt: TGCGCCAGCAGACCTTCGAGACTAGCGCAAGAGACCCAGTACTTC

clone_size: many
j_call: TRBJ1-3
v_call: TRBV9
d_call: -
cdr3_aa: CASSVEASPGNTIYF
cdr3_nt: TGTGCCAGCAGCGTAGAGGCTTCTCCTGGAAACACCATATATTTT

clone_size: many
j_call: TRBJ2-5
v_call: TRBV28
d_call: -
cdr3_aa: CASSLSKETQYF
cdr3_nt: TGTGCCAGCAGCCTCAGCAAAGAGACCCAGTACTTC

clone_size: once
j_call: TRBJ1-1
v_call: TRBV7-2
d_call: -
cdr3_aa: CASSPAGLNTEAFF
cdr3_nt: TGTGCCAGCAGCCCAGCGGGGTTGAACACTGAAGCTTTCTTT

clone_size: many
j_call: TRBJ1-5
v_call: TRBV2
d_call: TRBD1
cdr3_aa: CASRDRALSNQPQHF
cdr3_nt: TGTGCCAGCAGGGACAGGGCCCTTAGCAATCAGCCCCAGCATTTT

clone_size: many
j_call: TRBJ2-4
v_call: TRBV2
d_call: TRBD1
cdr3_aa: CASSEKGAGKNIQYF
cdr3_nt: TGTGCCAGCAGTGAAAAGGGGGCGGGCAAAAACATTCAGTACTTC

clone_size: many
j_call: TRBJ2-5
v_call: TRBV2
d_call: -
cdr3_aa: CASSGRGRARETQYF
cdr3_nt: TGTGCCAGCAGTGGGCGGGGCAGGGCTCGGGAGACCCAGTACTTC

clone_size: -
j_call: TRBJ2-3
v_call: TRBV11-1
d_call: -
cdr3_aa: CASSREPAATDTQYF
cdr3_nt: TGTGCCAGCAGCCGTGAGCCAGCCGCCACAGATACGCAGTATTTT

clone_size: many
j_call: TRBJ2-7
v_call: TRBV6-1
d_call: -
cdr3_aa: CASTRAGINEQYF
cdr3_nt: TGTGCCAGCACCCGGGCAGGGATAAACGAGCAGTACTTC

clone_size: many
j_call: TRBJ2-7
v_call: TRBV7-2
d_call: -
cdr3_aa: CASSQDTSRASEQYF
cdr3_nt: TGCGCCAGCAGCCAAGATACATCCAGGGCGTCCGAGCAGTACTTC

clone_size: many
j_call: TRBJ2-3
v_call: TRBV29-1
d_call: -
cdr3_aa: CSVRGAGTDTQYF
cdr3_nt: TGCAGCGTTCGCGGGGCGGGCACAGATACGCAGTATTTT

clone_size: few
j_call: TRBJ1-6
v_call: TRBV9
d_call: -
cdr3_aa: CASSVEGTGNSPLHF
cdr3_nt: TGTGCCAGCAGCGTAGAAGGGACTGGGAATTCACCCCTCCACTTT

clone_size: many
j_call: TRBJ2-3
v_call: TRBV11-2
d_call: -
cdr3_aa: CASSLLHPRTDTQYF
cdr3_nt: TGTGCCAGCAGCTTACTTCACCCGCGCACAGATACGCAGTATTTT

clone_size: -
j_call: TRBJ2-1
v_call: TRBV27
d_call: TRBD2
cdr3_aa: CASSWVAGTYNEQFF
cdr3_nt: TGTGCCAGCAGTTGGGTAGCGGGAACCTACAATGAGCAGTTCTTC

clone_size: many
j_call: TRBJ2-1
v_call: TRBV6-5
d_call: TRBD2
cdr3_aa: CASSSSSGGKSYNEQFF
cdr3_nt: TGTGCCAGCAGTTCGTCTAGCGGGGGGAAGTCCTACAATGAGCAGTTCTTC

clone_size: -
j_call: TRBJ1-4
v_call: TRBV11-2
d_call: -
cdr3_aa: CASSFSPTNEKLFF
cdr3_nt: TGTGCCAGCAGCTTCTCTCCAACTAATGAAAAACTGTTTTTT

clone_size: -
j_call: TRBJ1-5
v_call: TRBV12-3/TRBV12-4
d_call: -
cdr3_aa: CASSFSDQPQHF
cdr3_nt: TGTGCCAGCAGTTTTTCCGATCAGCCCCAGCATTTT

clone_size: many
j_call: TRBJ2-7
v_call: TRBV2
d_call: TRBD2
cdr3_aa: CASRGRGGGSYEQYF
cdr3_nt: TGTGCCAGCAGGGGTCGGGGCGGGGGGTCCTACGAGCAGTACTTC

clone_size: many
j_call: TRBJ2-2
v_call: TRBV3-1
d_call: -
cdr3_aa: CASTGRHNTGELFF
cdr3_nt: TGTGCCAGCACAGGACGTCACAACACCGGGGAGCTGTTTTTT

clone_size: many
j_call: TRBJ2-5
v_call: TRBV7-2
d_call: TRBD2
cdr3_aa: CASSYLGTRGETQYF
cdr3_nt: TGTGCCAGCAGCTACCTCGGGACTAGGGGGGAGACCCAGTACTTC

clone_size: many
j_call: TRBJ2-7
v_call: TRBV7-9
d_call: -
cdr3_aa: CASSLEGTYYEQYF
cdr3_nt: TGTGCCAGCAGCTTAGAAGGGACATACTACGAGCAGTACTTC

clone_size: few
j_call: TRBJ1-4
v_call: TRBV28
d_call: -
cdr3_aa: CASIYSASSQRNEKLFF
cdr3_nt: TGTGCCAGCATTTATTCCGCGTCGTCGCAGCGGAATGAAAAACTGTTTTTT

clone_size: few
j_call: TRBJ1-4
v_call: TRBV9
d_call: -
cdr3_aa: CASSATGDTNEKLFF
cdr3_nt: TGTGCCAGCAGCGCCACGGGGGATACTAATGAAAAACTGTTTTTT

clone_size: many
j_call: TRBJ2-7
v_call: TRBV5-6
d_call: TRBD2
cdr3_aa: CASRFSGGSIYEQYF
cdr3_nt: TGTGCCAGCAGATTTAGCGGGGGGTCCATTTACGAGCAGTACTTC

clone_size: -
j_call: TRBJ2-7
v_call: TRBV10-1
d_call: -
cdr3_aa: CASSENLGRGYEQYF
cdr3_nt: TGCGCCAGCAGTGAAAACCTAGGGCGCGGTTACGAGCAGTACTTC

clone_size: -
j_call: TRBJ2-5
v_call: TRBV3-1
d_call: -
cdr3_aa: CASSQDHGVVETQYF
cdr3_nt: TGTGCCAGCAGCCAAGATCACGGGGTGGTCGAGACCCAGTACTTC

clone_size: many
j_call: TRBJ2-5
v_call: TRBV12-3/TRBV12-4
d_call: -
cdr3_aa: CASTRSETIRSKETQYF
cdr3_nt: TGTGCCAGCACCAGGTCCGAAACAATTAGGTCGAAAGAGACCCAGTACTTC

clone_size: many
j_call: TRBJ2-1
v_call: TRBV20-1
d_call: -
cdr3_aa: CSARGTGTYNEQFF
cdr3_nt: TGCAGTGCTAGAGGAACAGGGACCTACAATGAGCAGTTCTTC

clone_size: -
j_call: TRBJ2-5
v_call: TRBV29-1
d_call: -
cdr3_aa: CSGTTVQETQHF
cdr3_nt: TGCAGCGGGACGACAGTCCAAGAGACCCAGCACTTC

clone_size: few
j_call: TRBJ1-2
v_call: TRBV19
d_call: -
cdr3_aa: CASSSPRTDYGYTF
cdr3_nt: TGTGCCAGTAGTAGCCCCCGGACAGACTATGGCTACACCTTC

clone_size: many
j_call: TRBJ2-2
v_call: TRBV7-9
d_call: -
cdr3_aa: CASSLQGSGELFF
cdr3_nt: TGTGCCAGCAGCTTGCAGGGGTCCGGGGAGCTGTTTTTT

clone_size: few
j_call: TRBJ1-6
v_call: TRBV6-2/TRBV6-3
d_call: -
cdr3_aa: CASSYYRVESPLHF
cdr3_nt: TGTGCCAGCAGTTACTACAGGGTGGAGTCACCCCTCCACTTT

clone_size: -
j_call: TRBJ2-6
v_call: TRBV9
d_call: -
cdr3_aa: CASSPLERRTHSGANVLTF
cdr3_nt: TGTGCCAGCAGCCCCTTGGAAAGGCGAACCCACTCTGGGGCCAACGTCCTGACTTTC

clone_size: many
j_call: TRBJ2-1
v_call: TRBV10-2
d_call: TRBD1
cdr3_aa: CASSESTGQVDEQFF
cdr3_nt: TGCGCCAGCAGTGAGTCGACCGGACAGGTTGATGAGCAGTTCTTC

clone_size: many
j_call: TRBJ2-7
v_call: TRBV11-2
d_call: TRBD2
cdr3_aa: CASSLVAGGHEQYF
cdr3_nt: TGTGCCAGCAGCTTAGTTGCGGGAGGGCACGAGCAGTACTTC

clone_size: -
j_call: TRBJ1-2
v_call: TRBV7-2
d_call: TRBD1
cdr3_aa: CASRSGTGDPHGYTF
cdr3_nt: TGTGCCAGCAGATCCGGGACAGGGGATCCCCATGGCTACACCTTC

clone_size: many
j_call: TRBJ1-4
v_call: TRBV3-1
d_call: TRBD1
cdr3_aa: CASSQAQGAEKLFF
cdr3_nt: TGTGCCAGCAGCCAAGCCCAGGGGGCTGAAAAACTGTTTTTT

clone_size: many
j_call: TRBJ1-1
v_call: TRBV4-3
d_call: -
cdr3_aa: CASSLNHRLNTEAFF
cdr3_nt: TGCGCCAGCAGCCTAAACCACAGGCTGAACACTGAAGCTTTCTTT

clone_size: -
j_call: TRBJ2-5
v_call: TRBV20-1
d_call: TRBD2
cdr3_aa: CSAKLAGGPKTQYF
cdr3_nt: TGCAGTGCTAAACTAGCGGGAGGGCCAAAGACCCAGTACTTC

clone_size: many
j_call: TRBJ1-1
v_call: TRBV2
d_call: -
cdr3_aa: CASSALQDTEAFF
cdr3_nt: TGTGCCAGCAGCGCCTTGCAGGACACTGAAGCTTTCTTT

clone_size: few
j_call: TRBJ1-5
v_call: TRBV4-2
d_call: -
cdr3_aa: CASSQPNFQPQHF
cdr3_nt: TGTGCCAGCAGCCAACCTAATTTTCAGCCCCAGCATTTT

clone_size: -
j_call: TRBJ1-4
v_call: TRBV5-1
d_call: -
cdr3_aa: CASSLGQSNEKLFF
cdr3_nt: TGCGCCAGCAGCTTAGGCCAGAGCAATGAAAAACTGTTTTTT

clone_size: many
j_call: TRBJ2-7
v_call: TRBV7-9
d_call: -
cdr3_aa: CASSLNSYEQYF
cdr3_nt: TGTGCCAGCAGCTTAAACTCCTACGAGCAGTACTTC

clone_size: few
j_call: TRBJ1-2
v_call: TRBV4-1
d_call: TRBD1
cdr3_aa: CASSRVGQGRDGYTF
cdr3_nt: TGCGCCAGCAGCCGAGTGGGACAGGGGCGGGATGGCTACACCTTC

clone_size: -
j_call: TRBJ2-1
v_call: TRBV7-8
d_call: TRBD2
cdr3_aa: CASSPGLAGQSSYNEQFF
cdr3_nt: TGTGCCAGCAGCCCCGGACTAGCGGGACAGAGCTCCTACAATGAGCAGTTCTTC

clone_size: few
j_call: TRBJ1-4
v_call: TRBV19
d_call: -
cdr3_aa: CASSVSTNEKLFF
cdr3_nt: TGTGCCAGTAGTGTCTCGACTAATGAAAAACTGTTTTTT

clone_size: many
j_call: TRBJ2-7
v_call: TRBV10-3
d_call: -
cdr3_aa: CATRLDSYYEQYF
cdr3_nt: TGTGCCACCCGCCTGGACAGCTACTACGAGCAGTACTTC

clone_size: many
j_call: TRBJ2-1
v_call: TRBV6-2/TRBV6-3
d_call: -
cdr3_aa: CASSYDSSSYNEQFF
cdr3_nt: TGTGCCAGCAGTTACGACTCCAGCTCCTACAATGAGCAGTTCTTC

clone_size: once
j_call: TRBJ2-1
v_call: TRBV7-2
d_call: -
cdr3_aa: CASSKGRRTVNKQFF
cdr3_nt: TGTGCCAGCAGTAAGGGAAGGCGTACTGTCAATAAGCAGTTCTTC

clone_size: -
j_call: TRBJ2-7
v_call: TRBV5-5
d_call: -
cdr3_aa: CASSLVGTEQYF
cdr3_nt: TGTGCCAGCAGCTTGGTTGGAACCGAGCAGTACTTC

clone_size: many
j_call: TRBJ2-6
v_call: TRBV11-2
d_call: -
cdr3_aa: CASSQRSRTAGANVLTF
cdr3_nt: TGCGCCAGCAGCCAAAGGTCGCGGACCGCTGGGGCCAACGTCCTGACTTTC